The sequence of this T cell receptor beta chain was determined in a study of blood T cell repertoires in COVID-19. Study details: Samples came from the United States, Italy and Spain, spanning acute and convalescent COVID-19. PBMCs, B-cell-depleted T cells, or T cells provided the cDNA or gDNA that made up the material.

In the source study's methods: Using reference gene primer amplification, nucleated cell counts were estimated. The data were produced by immunoSEQ multiplex PCR, yet TCRdb's version contains in-frame clones alone and is incomplete. V, J and clone size derive from that table, while D and trimming were established from the DNA sequence. The data hold about 250,000 clones, with 87% observed a single time. This CDR3 is built from 14 residues. Per germline, CDR1 SGDLS and CDR2 YYNGEE. Trimming pared 0 bases from V and 6 bases from J, leaving 13 bases between. The sequence was obtained from a man aged 18 to 30 with active or convalescent COVID-19. Sequences were obtained from peripheral blood. V usage is TRBV9 and J usage is TRBJ2-7, with D perhaps matching TRBD1 (5 bases). CDR3 nucleotide sequence: TGTGCCAGCAGCGTAGCTCAGGGTTTGGGCGAGCAGTACTTC. This codes for CASSVAQGLGEQYF. Full variable domain (missing parts from reference TRBV9 and TRBJ2-7): DSGVTQTPKHLITATGQRVTLRCSPRSGDLSVYWYQQSLDQGLQFLIQYYNGEERAKGNILERFSAQQFPDLHSELNLSSLELGDSALYFCASSVAQGLGEQYFGPGTRLTVT.